This T cell receptor (beta chain) was recorded in a study of OX40 agonist ivuxolimab in advanced cancers. In the study overall: Dose-escalation subjects each had hepatocellular carcinoma, melanoma, renal cell or head and neck cancer. The study, taken as a whole, reports: There was clonal expansion of CD4+ and CD8+ blood T cells by week 6 at 0.1 to 3.0 mg/kg.

Germline V gene lookup returns CDR1 LNHDA and CDR2 SQIVND (reference sequence). The V gene lost 4 bases and the J gene lost 2 bases, with 12 bases spanning the gap. The CDR3 is made up of 15 amino acids. In regard to this clone: Its target is unknown.

Measured with immunoSEQ multiplex PCR; TCRdb has only the in-frame clones, and not every one. The sample shows tens of thousands of clones, 87% of them seen only once. Source: CD4+ or CD8+ T cells sorted from blood, taken in a trial of the OX40 agonist ivuxolimab. The receptor's source is an adult with an advanced solid tumor such as melanoma, head and neck, liver or kidney cancer. The chain carries TRBV19 and TRBJ1-5, with D uncertain. The CDR3 region has the DNA TGTGCCAGTAGTAATTCCCCCCCTGGCAATCAGCCCCAGCATTTT. Amino acids: CASSNSPPGNQPQHF.